A selection of T cell receptor beta chains follows, all from one sample in a study of T cells after yellow fever vaccination. TCRdb reprocessed the 5' RACE reads with MiXCR, giving one entry per CDR3 protein. In the table there are about 400,000 distinct CDR3 sequences, 6.2% of which are singletons. Source: PBMCs, taken 5 days after the yellow fever booster vaccination. These receptors were collected from a man under 40 who received the YFV17D yellow fever vaccine. CDR3s include the opening cysteine and the closing phenylalanine or tryptophan. D genes are given only for firm matches. Clone size is not always given. Where it is, it says once, few, many or a class for expanded clones.

v_gene: TRBV5-5
j_gene: TRBJ2-5
abundance: many
d_gene: -
CDR3nt: TGTGCCAGCAGCTTCGAACTAGGTCCAAAGCAAGAGACCCAGTACTTC
CDR3aa: CASSFELGPKQETQYF

v_gene: TRBV7-2
j_gene: TRBJ2-7
abundance: many
d_gene: -
CDR3nt: TGTGCCAGCAGCTTCATTTCAGGGCGGAGCTCCTACGAGCAGTACTTC
CDR3aa: CASSFISGRSSYEQYF

v_gene: TRBV3-1
j_gene: TRBJ2-5
abundance: -
d_gene: TRBD2
CDR3nt: TGTGCCAGCAGCCAGGAGGGACTAGCGGGGGAAGAGACCCAGTACTTC
CDR3aa: CASSQEGLAGEETQYF

v_gene: TRBV5-5
j_gene: TRBJ2-1
abundance: -
d_gene: TRBD2
CDR3nt: TGTGCCAGCAGCTTGACTAGCGGGGTTCTCTACAATGAGCAGTTCTTC
CDR3aa: CASSLTSGVLYNEQFF

v_gene: TRBV27
j_gene: TRBJ1-1
abundance: -
d_gene: TRBD1
CDR3nt: TGTGCCACCCGGACAGGGGAAGCTTTCTTT
CDR3aa: CATRTGEAFF

v_gene: TRBV5-1
j_gene: TRBJ2-1
abundance: few
d_gene: TRBD1
CDR3nt: TGCGCCAGCAGCATTGGACCCAGACAGGGGGCCTACAATGAGCAGTTCTTC
CDR3aa: CASSIGPRQGAYNEQFF

v_gene: TRBV3-1
j_gene: TRBJ2-3
abundance: -
d_gene: -
CDR3nt: TGTGCCAGCACCCCACAGGACAGACGCACAGATACGCAGTATTTT
CDR3aa: CASTPQDRRTDTQYF

v_gene: TRBV2
j_gene: TRBJ2-5
abundance: many
d_gene: TRBD2
CDR3nt: TGTGCCAGCAGTCGCCTGACTAGCGGGAAAGAGACCCAGTACTTC
CDR3aa: CASSRLTSGKETQYF

v_gene: TRBV7-3
j_gene: TRBJ2-7
abundance: many
d_gene: -
CDR3nt: TGTGCCAGCAGCTTAACTAGCGGCCCCTACGAGCAGTACTTC
CDR3aa: CASSLTSGPYEQYF

v_gene: TRBV5-1
j_gene: TRBJ2-7
abundance: few
d_gene: -
CDR3nt: TGCGCCAGCAGCTTGGGGGACCACAGCCTTCCATACGAGCAGTACTTC
CDR3aa: CASSLGDHSLPYEQYF

v_gene: TRBV6-5
j_gene: TRBJ2-7
abundance: -
d_gene: -
CDR3nt: TGTGCCACTCATCAGGGAACCTACGAGCAGTACTTC
CDR3aa: CATHQGTYEQYF

v_gene: TRBV10-3
j_gene: TRBJ2-1
abundance: many
d_gene: -
CDR3nt: TGTGCCATCAGTGAGTTGTCCAACTCCTACAATGAGCAGTTCTTC
CDR3aa: CAISELSNSYNEQFF

v_gene: TRBV29-1
j_gene: TRBJ2-5
abundance: many
d_gene: -
CDR3nt: TGCAGCGTGCTGGGGGTAGGAGAGACCCAGTACTTC
CDR3aa: CSVLGVGETQYF

v_gene: TRBV5-8
j_gene: TRBJ2-7
abundance: many
d_gene: TRBD1
CDR3nt: TGTGCCAGCAGCGGGACAGGGACGGGGACCTACGAGCAGTACTTC
CDR3aa: CASSGTGTGTYEQYF

v_gene: TRBV7-8
j_gene: TRBJ2-7
abundance: few
d_gene: -
CDR3nt: TGTGCCAGCAGCAGAACCTCCGGGACCAGGACGGGGTTCTACGAGCAGTACTTC
CDR3aa: CASSRTSGTRTGFYEQYF

v_gene: TRBV9
j_gene: TRBJ1-4
abundance: -
d_gene: -
CDR3nt: TGTGCCAGCAGCGGCGGAGTATCGGCTGAAAAACTGTTTTTT
CDR3aa: CASSGGVSAEKLFF

v_gene: TRBV20-1
j_gene: TRBJ1-1
abundance: few
d_gene: -
CDR3nt: TGCAGTGCCCTACATACGAACACTGAAGCTTTCTTT
CDR3aa: CSALHTNTEAFF

v_gene: TRBV4-3
j_gene: TRBJ2-1
abundance: -
d_gene: TRBD2
CDR3nt: TGCGCCAGCAGCCCCGGGACTAAAGACAATGAGCAGTTCTTC
CDR3aa: CASSPGTKDNEQFF

v_gene: TRBV6-2/TRBV6-3
j_gene: TRBJ2-7
abundance: few
d_gene: -
CDR3nt: TGTGCCAGCAGTCGGGGGCCGCGGATTCCCTACGAGCAGTACTTC
CDR3aa: CASSRGPRIPYEQYF

v_gene: TRBV20-1
j_gene: TRBJ2-1
abundance: few
d_gene: -
CDR3nt: TGCAGTGCCGGTGAGGAGGGCCGGGGTAATGAGCAGTTCTTC
CDR3aa: CSAGEEGRGNEQFF

v_gene: TRBV7-9
j_gene: TRBJ2-7
abundance: many
d_gene: -
CDR3nt: TGTGCCAGCAGCTACCAGGGGTCGGAGGAGCAGTACTTC
CDR3aa: CASSYQGSEEQYF

v_gene: TRBV30
j_gene: TRBJ2-7
abundance: many
d_gene: TRBD2
CDR3nt: TGTGCCTGGAGTGCCGCGGGAGTGTGGGGCGAGCAGTACTTC
CDR3aa: CAWSAAGVWGEQYF

v_gene: TRBV5-5
j_gene: TRBJ2-6
abundance: few
d_gene: -
CDR3nt: TGTGCCAGCAGCCCGTTCTCAGGGATCGCTGGGGCCAACGTCCTGACTTTC
CDR3aa: CASSPFSGIAGANVLTF

v_gene: TRBV10-3
j_gene: TRBJ2-7
abundance: few
d_gene: -
CDR3nt: TGTGCCATTGCGGGGCAGGGGAACTCCTACGAGCAGTACTTC
CDR3aa: CAIAGQGNSYEQYF

v_gene: TRBV4-3
j_gene: TRBJ2-7
abundance: few
d_gene: -
CDR3nt: TGCGCCAGCAGCCAAGACCAAGTTACCTACGAGCAGTACTTC
CDR3aa: CASSQDQVTYEQYF

v_gene: TRBV7-2
j_gene: TRBJ2-7
abundance: few
d_gene: -
CDR3nt: TGTGCCAGCAGCTCCGCTTGGATGGGGGGTTCCCCCTACGAGCAGTACTTC
CDR3aa: CASSSAWMGGSPYEQYF

v_gene: TRBV24-1
j_gene: TRBJ2-1
abundance: few
d_gene: TRBD1
CDR3nt: TGTGCCACCAGTGATTTGCACGGGACAGTGCAGTTCTTC
CDR3aa: CATSDLHGTVQFF

v_gene: TRBV20-1
j_gene: TRBJ2-2
abundance: -
d_gene: TRBD2
CDR3nt: TGCAGTGCCGAACTAGCGTCAATACGGGACACCGGGGAGCTGTTTTTT
CDR3aa: CSAELASIRDTGELFF

v_gene: TRBV20-1
j_gene: TRBJ2-5
abundance: few
d_gene: TRBD2
CDR3nt: TGCAGTGCCTTCCCCGGGGAGGGACGCCAAGAGACCCAGTACTTC
CDR3aa: CSAFPGEGRQETQYF

v_gene: TRBV18
j_gene: TRBJ2-3
abundance: few
d_gene: TRBD2
CDR3nt: TGTGCCAGCTCACCACCGTCACTAGCGGGAGCAGATACGCAGTATTTT
CDR3aa: CASSPPSLAGADTQYF

v_gene: TRBV5-1
j_gene: TRBJ2-1
abundance: many
d_gene: -
CDR3nt: TGCGCCAGCAGCTTGAGACGACCCGAGGATGAGCAGTTCTTC
CDR3aa: CASSLRRPEDEQFF

v_gene: TRBV25-1
j_gene: TRBJ2-7
abundance: many
d_gene: -
CDR3nt: TGTGCCAGCAGTGGCCATCCCAGCTTCAGGTTCCACGAGCAGTACTTC
CDR3aa: CASSGHPSFRFHEQYF

v_gene: TRBV4-3
j_gene: TRBJ2-2
abundance: many
d_gene: -
CDR3nt: TGCGCCAGCAGCCAAGTTGGTCTAGACACCGGGGAGCTGTTTTTT
CDR3aa: CASSQVGLDTGELFF

v_gene: TRBV12-3/TRBV12-4
j_gene: TRBJ2-2
abundance: few
d_gene: -
CDR3nt: TGTGCCAGCAGTTCCCTCCGGGTCACCGGGGAGCTGTTTTTT
CDR3aa: CASSSLRVTGELFF

v_gene: TRBV11-2
j_gene: TRBJ2-3
abundance: many
d_gene: -
CDR3nt: TGTGCCAGCAGCACAGGGTTTGTAGCAGATACGCAGTATTTT
CDR3aa: CASSTGFVADTQYF

v_gene: TRBV7-2
j_gene: TRBJ2-5
abundance: -
d_gene: -
CDR3nt: TGTGCCAGCAGCTTCCAACGGTTCCAAGAGACCCAGTACTTC
CDR3aa: CASSFQRFQETQYF

v_gene: TRBV7-8
j_gene: TRBJ1-6
abundance: -
d_gene: -
CDR3nt: TGTGCCAGCAGCTTAGAGTGGGTCAATAATTCACCCCTCCACTTT
CDR3aa: CASSLEWVNNSPLHF

v_gene: TRBV20-1
j_gene: TRBJ2-2
abundance: few
d_gene: TRBD1
CDR3nt: TGCAGTGCCCGAAACAGACAGGGGATAACCGGGGAGCTGTTTTTT
CDR3aa: CSARNRQGITGELFF

v_gene: TRBV19
j_gene: TRBJ2-3
abundance: many
d_gene: -
CDR3nt: TGTGCCAGTATTAGGAGAGGCACAGATACGCAGTATTTT
CDR3aa: CASIRRGTDTQYF

v_gene: TRBV5-1
j_gene: TRBJ2-3
abundance: -
d_gene: -
CDR3nt: TGCGCCAGCAGCTTAGGTACTCTAAACACAGATACGCAGTATTTT
CDR3aa: CASSLGTLNTDTQYF

v_gene: TRBV24-1
j_gene: TRBJ2-7
abundance: -
d_gene: -
CDR3nt: TGTGCCACCAGTGGCACACCGGGACACCGAATCTCCTACGAGCAGTACTTC
CDR3aa: CATSGTPGHRISYEQYF

v_gene: TRBV5-5
j_gene: TRBJ2-5
abundance: few
d_gene: TRBD2
CDR3nt: TGTGCCAGTTCCTCTAGCGGGGAACAAGAGACCCAGTACTTC
CDR3aa: CASSSSGEQETQYF

v_gene: TRBV3-1
j_gene: TRBJ2-2
abundance: few
d_gene: TRBD2
CDR3nt: TGTGCCAGCAGCCAAGACCGTTTAGCGGGAGCGAACACCGGGGAGCTGTTTTTT
CDR3aa: CASSQDRLAGANTGELFF

v_gene: TRBV3-1
j_gene: TRBJ2-5
abundance: -
d_gene: -
CDR3nt: TGTGCCAGCAGCCAAGACGACAGAAAAGAGACCCAGTACTTC
CDR3aa: CASSQDDRKETQYF

v_gene: TRBV9
j_gene: TRBJ1-4
abundance: few
d_gene: -
CDR3nt: TGTGCCAGCAGCCCTGGATTTAGGGAGATGAGCGAAAAACTGTTTTTT
CDR3aa: CASSPGFREMSEKLFF

v_gene: TRBV6-4
j_gene: TRBJ2-1
abundance: many
d_gene: -
CDR3nt: TGTGCCAGCAGTAGGGACTGGTCGGGTGAGCAGTTCTTC
CDR3aa: CASSRDWSGEQFF

v_gene: TRBV9
j_gene: TRBJ1-6
abundance: -
d_gene: -
CDR3nt: TGTGCCAGCAGCTCGGCCCGCGCGGGAGCACCCCTCCACTTT
CDR3aa: CASSSARAGAPLHF

v_gene: TRBV29-1
j_gene: TRBJ2-6
abundance: -
d_gene: -
CDR3nt: TGCAGCGTTGAAACGGAGGGGCACTCTGGGGCCAACGTCCTGACTTTC
CDR3aa: CSVETEGHSGANVLTF

v_gene: TRBV6-5
j_gene: TRBJ2-5
abundance: many
d_gene: -
CDR3nt: TGTGCCAGCAGAAAGGGAGAGACCCAGTACTTC
CDR3aa: CASRKGETQYF

v_gene: TRBV20-1
j_gene: TRBJ2-1
abundance: few
d_gene: TRBD2
CDR3nt: TGCAGTGCTATGACTAGCGCTAACAATGAGCAGTTCTTC
CDR3aa: CSAMTSANNEQFF

v_gene: TRBV5-1
j_gene: TRBJ2-3
abundance: few
d_gene: TRBD1
CDR3nt: TGCGCCAGCAGCACCGGACAGGATATTACAGATACGCAGTATTTT
CDR3aa: CASSTGQDITDTQYF

v_gene: TRBV9
j_gene: TRBJ2-2
abundance: -
d_gene: -
CDR3nt: TGTGCCAGCAACGCCGGTTGGGGGACCGGGGAGCTGTTTTTT
CDR3aa: CASNAGWGTGELFF

v_gene: TRBV7-3
j_gene: TRBJ2-6
abundance: -
d_gene: TRBD1
CDR3nt: TGTGCCAGCAGCTTAACAGGGGGCGTAGTCTCTGGGGCCAACGTCCTGACTTTC
CDR3aa: CASSLTGGVVSGANVLTF

v_gene: TRBV20-1
j_gene: TRBJ2-1
abundance: few
d_gene: -
CDR3nt: TGCAGTGCCCAGGGGACTGCAACCTACAATGAGCAGTTCTTC
CDR3aa: CSAQGTATYNEQFF

v_gene: TRBV7-2
j_gene: TRBJ2-7
abundance: many
d_gene: TRBD2
CDR3nt: TGTGCCAGCAGCTTTTGGACTAGCGGTTTGGGCAAGCAGTACTTC
CDR3aa: CASSFWTSGLGKQYF